One and the same sample provided the 28 T cell receptor beta chains below, sequenced in a study of cytomegalovirus exposure and HLA in healthy donors. The primer mix had 60 Vbeta and 13 Jbeta primers. Profiled with immunoSEQ multiplex PCR; TCRdb holds only in-frame clones, not every one. The repertoire has 65,000 to 75,000 clones, roughly four fifths of them found once; the top ten carry 6% to 6.5%. The specimen sequenced was PBMCs. These receptors originate from a man between 45 and 60 years old in good health and CMV-seronegative.

The V gene is TRBV27, the J gene TRBJ2-1, with 11 bases aligning to TRBD2. Per the germline V gene, CDR1 is MNHEY and CDR2 is SMNVEV (reference sequence). J gave up 9 bases and V 3 bases, and 10 bases lay outside the gene matches. CDR3 length: 16 residues. This CDR3 reads CASSFSRLAGGGEQFF. The CDR3 coding sequence is TGTGCCAGCAGTTTCTCTCGGCTAGCGGGAGGTGGTGAGCAGTTCTTC.

In nucleotides, the CDR3 is TGTGCCAGCAGGGCAGGGTATTTGTACACTGAAGCTTTCTTT. This translates into CASRAGYLYTEAFF. V gene TRBV6-5 combines with J gene TRBJ1-1; possible D gene TRBD1, 5 bases. The CDR3 sequence is 14 residues long. V was clipped by 6 bases and J by 3 bases, with 14 bases between them. From germline, CDR1 is MNHEY and CDR2 SVGAGI.

The gene calls are TRBV7-2 and TRBJ1-2; 8 bases agree with TRBD1. J was trimmed by 8 bases and V by 5 bases; bases with no gene match: 13. The CDR3 has 15 residues. Germline CDR1 SGHTA, CDR2 FQGNSA. DNA for the CDR3: TGTGCCAGCAGCCGTTACGACAGGGGCCCTGCCGGCTACACCTTC. Translation gives CASSRYDRGPAGYTF.

The genes are TRBV4-1 and TRBJ2-7, with TRBD1 matching 8 bases. With V trimmed by 1 base and J by 0 bases, 2 bases remained unmatched. The CDR3 totals 15 residues. Germline V lookup: CDR1 MGHRA, CDR2 YSYEKL. This CDR3 is CASSQGTGHSYEQYF. In DNA, the CDR3 is TGCGCCAGCAGCCAAGGGACAGGGCACTCCTACGAGCAGTACTTC.

V gene TRBV10-3 combines with J gene TRBJ1-1; no firm D call. Germline CDR1 is ENHRY and CDR2 is SYGVKD. The CDR3 is 16 residues long. V was clipped by 8 bases and J by 0 bases, with 19 bases between them. In DNA form, the CDR3 reads TGTGCCATCGCCAAGAACGGGGAGGGCATGAACACTGAAGCTTTCTTT. Translating it yields CAIAKNGEGMNTEAFF.

This sequence joins TRBV19 and TRBJ2-5; TRBD1 agrees at 8 bases. The CDR3 is 15 amino acids. Unmatched junction bases numbered 6, after V lost 3 bases and J lost 3 bases. CDR1 and CDR2 from the germline V gene are LNHDA and SQIVND (reference sequence). CDR3 amino acids: CASSIIGTGKETQYF. The DNA of the CDR3 is TGTGCCAGTAGTATTATAGGGACAGGAAAAGAGACCCAGTACTTC.

The J gene is TRBJ2-5, the V gene TRBV5-1; the match to TRBD2 covers 14 bases. The CDR3 is made up of 15 amino acids. V was pared by 8 bases and J by 5 bases, with 8 bases of the junction left unmatched. Germline CDR1 reads SGHRS; CDR2 reads YFSETQ. The CDR3, as DNA: TGCGCCAGTTCGCCGGGACTAGCGGGAGTGGAGACCCAGTACTTC. It encodes CASSPGLAGVETQYF. The whole variable domain, remainder taken from reference TRBV5-1 and TRBJ2-5, is KAGVTQTPRYLIKTRGQQVTLSCSPISGHRSVSWYQQTPGQGLQFLFEYFSETQRNKGNFPGRFSGRQFSNSRSEMNVSTLELGDSALYLCASSPGLAGVETQYFGPGTRLLVL.

The CDR3 DNA reads TGTGCCTGGATTCCTAGCCTCGCCAAGACCCAGTACTTC. Translated, it gives CAWIPSLAKTQYF. The V gene is TRBV30, the J gene TRBJ2-5, with a tentative D call TRBD2 (5 bases). With 4 bases removed from V and 6 bases from J, the gap between germline ends came to 15 bases. The CDR3 totals 13 residues. Germline V gene sequence: CDR1 GTSNPN, CDR2 SVGIG (reference sequence).

This clone was detected only once. V usage is TRBV21-1 and J usage is TRBJ2-7; TRBD2, the table's D call, lacks a check against the DNA. TRBV21-1 is a known pseudogene. The CDR3 spans 19 residues. For the CDR3, the DNA is TGTGCCAGCAGCAATCAAAAACGGTGTCGGGATCCGCGCATTGTCGAGCAGTACTTC. This translates into CASSNQKRCRDPRIVEQYF.

This sequence joins TRBV5-1 and TRBJ1-5; 7 bases map to TRBD1. CDR3 length: 15 amino acids. Germline V gene lookup returns CDR1 SGHRS and CDR2 YFSETQ. V lost 0 bases, J lost 4 bases, and 4 bases stayed unmatched. The CDR3 DNA is TGCGCCAGCAGCTTGGACTACAGGGGTAATCAGCCCCAGCATTTT. Its translation is CASSLDYRGNQPQHF.

CDR3 bases: TGTGCCATCAGTGCCTCCGGGACTAGCTCCTACAATGAGCAGTTCTTC. Residues: CAISASGTSSYNEQFF. The rearrangement uses TRBV10-3 and TRBJ2-1, with 8 bases that match TRBD2. Germline V gene sequence: CDR1 ENHRY, CDR2 SYGVKD. The V gene end was trimmed by 4 bases and the J gene end by 0 bases; junction bases not matched to a gene: 5. There are 16 residues in the CDR3.

This clone was observed a single time. The chain links TRBV19 to TRBJ1-4; D is unresolved. Germline CDR1 is LNHDA and CDR2 is SQIVND (reference sequence). CDR3 length: 14 residues. V lost 3 bases, J lost 5 bases, and 10 bases lay in between. CDR3 sequence reads: CASSIYTRNEKLFF. CDR3 in DNA: TGTGCCAGTAGTATTTACACAAGAAATGAAAAACTGTTTTTT.

CDR3 loop: CASSVVAGGTEQFF. The CDR3 DNA sequence: TGTGCCAGCAGCGTAGTAGCGGGGGGGACGGAGCAGTTCTTC. The rearrangement uses TRBV9 and TRBJ2-1; 11 bases fit TRBD2. Per germline, CDR1 SGDLS and CDR2 YYNGEE. This CDR3 region has 14 residues. The ends lost 0 bases at V and 10 bases at J; junction bases unmatched: 3.

This clone was seen only a few times. The gene calls are TRBV28 and TRBJ2-3; 8 bases match TRBD2. The germline gives CDR1 MDHEN, CDR2 SYDVKM. The CDR3 spans 14 residues. The V segment lost 10 bases and the J segment 1 base; nucleotides outside the gene matches: 7. Written as DNA, the CDR3 is TGTGCCACGGGGGGGGATATGGGCACAGATACGCAGTATTTT. This gives the protein CATGGDMGTDTQYF.

This clone was counted once. The genes are TRBV18 and TRBJ1-1, with a possible D match to TRBD1 (5 bases). The V gene lost 5 bases and the J gene lost 6 bases, with 13 bases spanning the gap. Germline CDR1 KGHSH, CDR2 LQKENI. CDR3 length: 13 residues. As DNA, the CDR3 is TGTGCCAGCTCAGAGGTGTGGGGCCCTGAAGCTTTCTTT. Its protein product is CASSEVWGPEAFF. The variable domain in full, completed from reference TRBV18 and TRBJ1-1, reads NAGVMQNPRHLVRRRGQEARLRCSPMKGHSHVYWYRQLPEEGLKFMVYLQKENIIDESGMPKERFSAEFPKEGPSILRIQQVVRGDSAAYFCASSEVWGPEAFFGQGTRLTVV.

The chain links TRBV6-1 to TRBJ1-5; TRBD1 matches 7 bases. There are 15 residues in the CDR3. Germline CDR1 reads MNHNS; CDR2 reads SASEGT. V lost 7 bases, J lost 3 bases, and 9 bases stayed unmatched. CDR3 nucleotides: TGTGCCAGCATACAGGGGAGAGGTGCCAATCAGCCCCAGCATTTT. This translates into CASIQGRGANQPQHF.

V usage is TRBV7-9 and J usage is TRBJ1-5, with TRBD1 identical over 7 bases. In germline, CDR1 is SEHNR, CDR2 FQNEAQ (reference sequence). J was trimmed by 2 bases and V by 4 bases; bases with no gene match: 11. CDR3 length: 17 residues. CDR3 in amino acids: CASSSGRGEIGNQPQHF. The CDR3 DNA reads as TGTGCCAGCAGCTCGGGCAGGGGGGAGATTGGCAATCAGCCCCAGCATTTT.

V gene TRBV19 combines with J gene TRBJ2-7; TRBD2 might be the D (7 bases). From germline, CDR1 is LNHDA and CDR2 SQIVND (reference sequence). Deletions cut 5 bases from V and 2 bases from J, with 22 bases between. There are 17 residues in the CDR3. CDR3: CASSLAIRGGNTYEQYF. The DNA for the CDR3 is TGTGCCAGTAGTTTGGCAATTCGCGGGGGCAACACCTACGAGCAGTACTTC.

The V and J genes are TRBV5-5 and TRBJ1-2, with 8 bases fitting TRBD1. The CDR3 has 16 amino acids. Germline CDR1 SGHKS, CDR2 YYEKEE (reference sequence). After removal of 5 bases from V and 3 bases from J, the junction contained 12 bases not matched to a gene. CDR3 nucleotides: TGTGCCAGCAGACCAGTCCTGACAGGGGATGACTATGGCTACACCTTC. Its translation: CASRPVLTGDDYGYTF.

V is TRBV5-4 and J is TRBJ1-1; D call uncertain. The CDR3 is 13 amino acids. CDR1 SGHNT and CDR2 YYREEE come from the germline V gene (reference sequence). V was shortened by 2 bases and J by 8 bases, with 13 bases between the two germline ends. The CDR3 coding sequence is TGTGCCAGCAGCTTAAACGGTCGTGCAGAAGCTTTCTTT. It encodes CASSLNGRAEAFF.

The J gene is TRBJ1-6, the V gene TRBV10-1; 10 bases align to TRBD1. This CDR3 is 13 amino acids long. Trimming at V came to 8 bases and at J to 8 bases, leaving 3 bases not matched to a gene. The germline gives CDR1 WNHNN, CDR2 SYGVQD (reference sequence). The CDR3 protein is CASQGTGDSPLHF. The CDR3 region has the DNA TGCGCCAGCCAGGGGACAGGGGATTCACCCCTCCACTTT.

In DNA, the CDR3 is TGTGCCAGCAGCTTGGGCTTTCCTGGAAACACCATATATTTT. It yields the protein CASSLGFPGNTIYF. The chain uses TRBV7-3 and TRBJ1-3, with D uncertain. The length of the CDR3 is 14 residues. Germline CDR1 and CDR2: SGHTA and FQGTGA. V was trimmed by 3 bases and J by 2 bases, leaving 8 bases between them.

This chain joins TRBV11-2 and TRBJ1-1, with 11 bases lining up with TRBD1. Per germline, CDR1 SGHAT and CDR2 FQNNGV. J was trimmed by 8 bases and V by 8 bases; bases with no gene match: 4. CDR3 size: 12 residues. The CDR3 nucleotides are TGTGCCAGCCAAGGACAGGGGGCGGAAGCTTTCTTT. Translating it yields CASQGQGAEAFF. Full variable domain (outside the CDR3, taken from reference TRBV11-2 and TRBJ1-1): EAGVAQSPRYKIIEKRQSVAFWCNPISGHATLYWYQQILGQGPKLLIQFQNNGVVDDSQLPKDRFSAERLKGVDSTLKIQPAKLEDSAVYLCASQGQGAEAFFGQGTRLTVV.

The chain links TRBV29-1 to TRBJ2-7; 9 bases match TRBD1. Germline V gene sequence: CDR1 SQVTM, CDR2 ANQGSEA. V shed 5 bases and J 7 bases; nucleotides not matched to a gene: 9. The CDR3 sequence is 13 residues long. The CDR3 DNA follows: TGCAGCGTTCCGGGACAGGGTTTTAGGGAGCAGTACTTC. This codes for CSVPGQGFREQYF.

The table lists this clone with a few counts. J is TRBJ1-4 and V is TRBV6-1, with a tentative D call TRBD1 (5 bases). Germline assignment: CDR1 MNHNS and CDR2 SASEGT. This CDR3 is built from 13 residues. Trimming stripped 9 bases from V and 7 bases from J, with 15 bases between. The CDR3 is CARSWGEGEKLFF. The CDR3 region has the DNA TGTGCCAGGAGTTGGGGGGAGGGTGAAAAACTGTTTTTT.

The chain employs TRBV7-9 and TRBJ2-7; TRBD1 aligns across 8 bases. Germline V CDR1 and CDR2: SEHNR, FQNEAQ (reference sequence). The trim removed 5 bases at V and 5 bases at J, leaving 8 bases unmatched. This CDR3 spans 14 amino acids. This CDR3 is CASSLRDRPHEQYF. The CDR3 nucleotides are TGTGCCAGCAGCCTAAGGGACAGGCCGCACGAGCAGTACTTC.

The CDR3 DNA follows: TGTGCCAGCACCCCTGTGGGACAGAGGGTCCAGCCCCAGCATTTT. This gives the protein CASTPVGQRVQPQHF. V and J are TRBV7-8 and TRBJ1-5, with TRBD1 identical over 7 bases. Trimming removed 7 bases from V and 7 bases from J; junction bases left unmatched: 13. The germline V gene encodes CDR1 SGHVS and CDR2 FQNEAQ. This CDR3 has 15 amino acids.

V gene TRBV2 combines with J gene TRBJ2-5; 9 bases fit TRBD2. The junction had 12 bases not matched to a gene; V was cut back by 8 bases and J by 5 bases. The CDR3 spans 15 residues. Per germline, CDR1 SNHLY and CDR2 FYNNEI. The CDR3 region is CASGWIAGDLETQYF. The CDR3 coding sequence is TGTGCCAGCGGTTGGATAGCGGGGGATCTGGAGACCCAGTACTTC.